This paragraph reports one T cell receptor (beta chain). This specimen belongs to a study of blood T cell repertoires in COVID-19. The V gene lost 0 bases and the J gene lost 2 bases, with 14 bases spanning the gap. The germline gives CDR1 KGHDR, CDR2 SFDVKD. This CDR3 has 17 amino acids. Here immunoSEQ multiplex PCR was the method, and the copy in TCRdb shows in-frame clones only, minus some. This sample has tens of thousands of clones, with 85% to 90% found just once. The clonotype comes from a woman aged 60-75 years with COVID-19, enrolled during active disease. V usage is TRBV24-1 and J usage is TRBJ2-3; tentative D call: TRBD2 (6 bases). Sequenced sample: peripheral blood. CDR3 region: CATSDLRGSGNTDTQYF. CDR3 coding DNA: TGTGCCACCAGTGATTTGCGGGGGAGTGGAAACACAGATACGCAGTATTTT.